One and the same sample provided the 15 T cell receptor beta chains below, sequenced in a study of shared clonotypes between healthy human individuals. Sequenced by immunoSEQ multiplex PCR; TCRdb stores in-frame clones only, minus some. This sample has over a million clones, with 70% to 80% found just once. The sequencing sample was made of memory CD4+ T cells sorted from blood. Subset denoted: CD45RA-negative fraction. The source is a man aged 18 to 29 in good health.

In its sample, this clone was seen a few times. Distinct nucleotide sequences in the sample also encode this CDR3. The chain uses TRBV19 and TRBJ1-1; 10 nucleotides agree with TRBD1. The CDR3 has 15 amino acids. Germline loops: CDR1 LNHDA, CDR2 SQIVND (reference sequence). V trimming: 4 bases; J trimming: 3 bases; junction bases outside the gene matches: 5. CDR3 DNA sequence: TGTGCCAGTAGTAGAGACAGGGGGCCGGACACTGAAGCTTTCTTT. Encoded protein: CASSRDRGPDTEAFF.

The J gene is TRBJ1-6, the V gene TRBV25-1; no definite D call. V was clipped by 3 bases and J by 7 bases, with 13 bases between them. In germline, CDR1 is MGHDK, CDR2 SYGVNS. This CDR3 spans 15 amino acids. The CDR3 is CASSDPVPTNSPLHF. CDR3 bases: TGTGCCAGCAGTGATCCGGTTCCAACAAATTCACCCCTCCACTTT.

The chain couples TRBV15 to TRBJ2-1; D remains unclear. The CDR3 is 15 amino acids. Germline assignment: CDR1 LNHNV and CDR2 YYDKDF (reference sequence). V was cut by 0 bases and J by 0 bases, with 6 bases left in between. CDR3 nucleotide sequence: TGTGCCACCAGCAGAGACCACGGCTCCTACAATGAGCAGTTCTTC. This gives the protein CATSRDHGSYNEQFF. Using reference TRBV15 and TRBJ2-1 for the parts outside the CDR3, the full variable domain is DAMVIQNPRYQVTQFGKPVTLSCSQTLNHNVMYWYQQKSSQAPKLLFHYYDKDFNNEADTPDNFQSRRPNTSFCFLDIRSPGLGDTAMYLCATSRDHGSYNEQFFGPGTRLTVL.

The J gene is TRBJ2-3, the V gene TRBV5-6; 7 bases are shared with TRBD1. CDR3 length equals 14 residues. The junction had 6 bases not matched to a gene; V was cut back by 4 bases and J by 4 bases. Germline V lookup: CDR1 SGHDT, CDR2 YYEEEE. The CDR3 DNA follows: TGTGCCAGCAGCAGCAGACAGGGCGCAGATACGCAGTATTTT. Translating it yields CASSSRQGADTQYF. The variable domain in full, with the rest retrieved from reference TRBV5-6 and TRBJ2-3, is DAGVTQSPTHLIKTRGQQVTLRCSPKSGHDTVSWYQQALGQGPQFIFQYYEEEERQRGNFPDRFSGHQFPNYSSELNVNALLLGDSALYLCASSSRQGADTQYFGPGTRLTVL.

This clone was counted only a few times. V usage is TRBV2 and J usage is TRBJ2-1; D not certain. CDR3 length: 16 amino acids. Trimming pared 8 bases from V and 6 bases from J, leaving 23 bases between. Germline assignment: CDR1 SNHLY and CDR2 FYNNEI. The CDR3 region is CASQETAARSGNEQFF. The CDR3 DNA is TGTGCCAGCCAAGAAACCGCCGCGAGGTCGGGCAATGAGCAGTTCTTC.

The rearrangement joins TRBV5-1 to TRBJ1-1; D is ambiguous. The CDR3 consists of 13 residues. CDR1 and CDR2 from the germline V gene are SGHRS and YFSETQ. The V and J ends lost 4 bases and 7 bases respectively, with 14 bases between them. The CDR3 reads CASSGPQPYEAFF. Written as DNA, the CDR3 is TGCGCCAGCAGCGGACCACAGCCATATGAAGCTTTCTTT.

This clone appeared once. A read error may be the cause here, since a much bigger clone is one base away. The genes are TRBV7-2 and TRBJ2-1; D remains unclear. The CDR3 is 11 residues long. Trimming stripped 5 bases from V and 2 bases from J, with 1 base between. Germline CDR1 SGHTA, CDR2 FQGNSA. CDR3 in DNA: TGTGCCAGCAGCGCCTACAATGAGCAGTTCTTC. Translating it yields CASSAYNEQFF.

This rearrangement joins TRBV11-2 to TRBJ1-6; TRBD1 agrees at 8 bases. V lost 4 bases to trimming and J lost 12 bases; unmatched junction nucleotides: 8. CDR1 and CDR2 from the germline V gene are SGHAT and FQNNGV. The CDR3 runs 14 residues. The CDR3 bases are TGTGCCAGCAGCTCCGGACAGGGAAAGATACCCCTCCACTTT. This translates into CASSSGQGKIPLHF.

The J gene is TRBJ1-2, the V gene TRBV6-5; D is ambiguous. The CDR3 has 12 residues. The germline V and J ends were trimmed by 5 bases and 3 bases, with 7 bases remaining between them. The germline V gene has CDR1 MNHEY and CDR2 SVGAGI. CDR3 in DNA: TGTGCCAGCAGTCAACGGGACTATGGCTACACCTTC. Protein product: CASSQRDYGYTF.

The chain carries TRBV7-8 and TRBJ2-3; D is unresolved. The germline V and J ends were trimmed by 2 bases and 2 bases, with 11 bases remaining between them. The CDR3 extends over 15 amino acids. Germline V gene lookup returns CDR1 SGHVS and CDR2 FQNEAQ. The CDR3 sequence is CASSLTQYPTDTQYF. The CDR3 nucleotides read TGTGCCAGCAGCTTAACGCAATATCCCACAGATACGCAGTATTTT.

As for this clone: This is likely a read error, given that the CDR3 carries no conserved phenylalanine or tryptophan at its end. The limits of the CDR3 on the DNA are not certain, so only TCRdb's listed CDR3 is given. The CDR3 sequence is CASKGEGWEI. V usage is TRBV6-6 and J usage is TRBJ2-3; TRBD2 is the table's D call and was not checked against the DNA. A total of 10 residues make up the CDR3, ends included. From germline, CDR1 is MNHNY and CDR2 SVGAGI (reference sequence).

The V call is TRBV7-8, the J call TRBJ1-2, with D unclear. The CDR3 has 15 amino acids. Trimming took off 1 base at V and 4 bases at J, with 13 bases between the two ends. Germline V gives CDR1 SGHVS, CDR2 FQNEAQ. CDR3 sequence reads: CASSLEGNGGYGYTF. The CDR3 nucleotides read TGTGCCAGCAGCTTAGAAGGGAACGGCGGCTATGGCTACACCTTC.

The chain employs TRBV7-8 and TRBJ2-3; 8 positions match TRBD2. V was clipped by 3 bases and J by 4 bases; unmatched bases: 9. The CDR3 is 16 residues long. Per the germline V gene, CDR1 is SGHVS and CDR2 is FQNEAQ. In DNA, the CDR3 is TGTGCCAGCAGCTTGAGACTGCCGCGGGGGGCAGATACGCAGTATTTT. Its translation: CASSLRLPRGADTQYF.

The V call is TRBV5-1, the J call TRBJ2-5, with D perhaps assigned TRBD1 or TRBD2 (5 bases each). The V and J ends lost 0 bases and 4 bases respectively, with 7 bases between them. Per the germline V gene, CDR1 is SGHRS and CDR2 is YFSETQ. The CDR3 contains 13 residues. This chain's CDR3 is CASSLARGETQYF. CDR3 bases: TGCGCCAGCAGCTTGGCGAGGGGAGAGACCCAGTACTTC.

This clone was seen a handful of times. The rearrangement joins TRBV19 to TRBJ1-1; possibly TRBD1 for D (5 bases). Deletions cut 3 bases from V and 1 base from J, with 9 bases between. The CDR3 is 14 amino acids. Germline V gene sequence: CDR1 LNHDA, CDR2 SQIVND (reference sequence). This CDR3 reads CASSMGTPNTEAFF. The CDR3 bases are TGTGCCAGTAGTATGGGGACCCCGAACACTGAAGCTTTCTTT.